One T cell receptor (beta chain) is described in this entry. How the authors handled the data: The authors estimated nucleated cell counts from reference gene primer amplification. Assay: immunoSEQ multiplex PCR; the TCRdb copy retains only in-frame clones and omits some. The D gene and trimming were derived from the DNA, and the V and J assignments and clone size from that table. The profile covers roughly 110,000 clones, with about 85% appearing a single time and about 13% taken by the ten largest. This specimen belongs to a study of blood T cell repertoires in COVID-19. Trimming pared 4 bases from V and 0 bases from J, leaving 10 bases between. In germline, CDR1 is LGHNA, CDR2 YSLEER. The CDR3 runs 15 residues.

The sequence came from a human donor in a cohort sampled during active COVID-19. This sequence joins TRBV4-3 and TRBJ1-3; perhaps TRBD1 as D (6 bases). The specimen was peripheral blood. Here the CDR3 DNA reads TGCGCCAGCAGCCTCCGGGACAACTCTGGAAACACCATATATTTT. As protein: CASSLRDNSGNTIYF.